These T cell receptor beta chains were read from a single sample in a study of Graves' ophthalmopathy and Graves' hyperthyroidism. TCRdb reprocessed the multiplex PCR reads with MiXCR, giving one entry per CDR3 protein. This sample has about 1.2 million distinct CDR3 sequences; about 36% occur once, and the top ten carry around 10%. Sequencing input: peripheral blood or thyroid tissue (not recorded which). These receptors all stem from an adult man with Graves' hyperthyroidism. The CDR3 runs from the conserved cysteine through the conserved F or W. D genes are given only for firm matches. Size is omitted from some rows. Given values are once, few, many or a class for expanded clones.

J: TRBJ1-1
D: NA
size: NA
V: TRBV30
DNA: TGTGCCTGGACCACAGGGACTGGGACTGAAGCTTTCTTT
CDR3: CAWTTGTGTEAFF

J: TRBJ1-2
D: TRBD1
size: few
V: TRBV29-1
DNA: TGCAGCGTTGGACAGGGCGTCTATGGCTACACCTTC
CDR3: CSVGQGVYGYTF

J: TRBJ2-5
D: NA
size: NA
V: TRBV24-1
DNA: TGTGCCACCAGTGACCGGATAGAGACCCAGTACTTC
CDR3: CATSDRIETQYF

J: TRBJ2-7
D: NA
size: few
V: TRBV7-3
DNA: TGTGCCAGCAGCTTAACGGGGACCCACTCTTACTACGAGCAGTACTTC
CDR3: CASSLTGTHSYYEQYF

J: TRBJ1-5
D: TRBD1
size: many
V: TRBV29-1
DNA: TGCAGCGCCGTTGAAGCAGGACAGGGTAATCAGCCCCAGCATTTT
CDR3: CSAVEAGQGNQPQHF

J: TRBJ1-4
D: NA
size: NA
V: TRBV5-1
DNA: TGCGCCAGCAGCTTGACCGTCGGGCGGGGTAATGAAAAACTGTTTTTT
CDR3: CASSLTVGRGNEKLFF

J: TRBJ2-2
D: NA
size: many
V: TRBV24-1
DNA: TGTGCCACCAGTGATTTGGCCGGGCGCACCGGGGAGCTGTTTTTT
CDR3: CATSDLAGRTGELFF

J: TRBJ1-2
D: NA
size: NA
V: TRBV6-4
DNA: TGTGCCACCCGGAGGGAGACCTATGGCTACACCTTC
CDR3: CATRRETYGYTF

J: TRBJ1-5
D: TRBD1
size: NA
V: TRBV10-3
DNA: TGTGCCATCAGTGAGTCGAACATCACAGGGGGCAATCAGCCCCAGCATTTT
CDR3: CAISESNITGGNQPQHF

J: TRBJ2-5
D: NA
size: NA
V: TRBV28
DNA: TGTGCCAGCACCTGGGGGGAGGTAGCGACCCAGTACTTC
CDR3: CASTWGEVATQYF

J: TRBJ1-4
D: NA
size: few
V: TRBV7-2
DNA: TGTGCCAGCAGCCGGGGGTGGGGGGTAACTAATGAAAAACTGTTTTTT
CDR3: CASSRGWGVTNEKLFF